The 21 T cell receptor beta chains listed next were all sequenced from one sample in a study of blood T cell repertoires in COVID-19. Only in-frame clones appear in the TCRdb table, and some are missing; sequencing was by immunoSEQ multiplex PCR. The repertoire holds some 250,000 clones, with over 75% as singletons. Sequenced sample: PBMCs or T cells enriched from blood (not recorded which). The receptors here all came from a young man who had recovered from COVID-19.

V usage is TRBV15 and J usage is TRBJ2-7, with 9 positions matching TRBD2. The CDR3 runs 16 residues. The V gene end was trimmed by 0 bases and the J gene end by 0 bases; junction bases not matched to a gene: 3. CDR1 and CDR2 from the germline V gene are LNHNV and YYDKDF (reference sequence). The CDR3, as DNA: TGTGCCACCAGCAGAGATCCGACTAGCGGCTCCTACGAGCAGTACTTC. Protein sequence: CATSRDPTSGSYEQYF.

The V call is TRBV6-5, the J call TRBJ1-4; D is uncertain. Looked up from germline, CDR1 is MNHEY and CDR2 is SVGAGI. CDR3 length equals 13 residues. V was trimmed by 2 bases and J by 4 bases, leaving 5 bases between them. The CDR3 loop is CASSYVRNEKLFF. Here the CDR3 DNA reads TGTGCCAGCAGTTACGTGCGTAATGAAAAACTGTTTTTT.

J is TRBJ1-6 and V is TRBV2, with D possibly TRBD1 on 5 matching bases. The V end lost 5 bases, the J end lost 7 bases, and 15 bases lay between the germline ends. In germline, CDR1 is SNHLY, CDR2 FYNNEI. There are 15 residues in the CDR3. CDR3 in DNA: TGTGCCAGCAGTAATCGACAGTCGACCAATTCACCCCTCCACTTT. It codes for CASSNRQSTNSPLHF.

The DNA for the CDR3 is TGTGCCTGGAGTGTGTCTGGGAGGGCCCCAGATACGCAGTATTTT. Its protein product is CAWSVSGRAPDTQYF. This rearrangement joins TRBV30 to TRBJ2-3; 7 nucleotides line up with TRBD2. This CDR3 comprises 15 residues. V lost 0 bases to trimming and J lost 4 bases; unmatched junction nucleotides: 7. CDR1 and CDR2 (germline): GTSNPN, SVGIG (reference sequence).

The chain combines TRBV27 with TRBJ2-7, with TRBD1 matching over 8 bases. This CDR3 has 14 residues. Germline V gene data show CDR1 as MNHEY and CDR2 as SMNVEV (reference sequence). The junction had 3 bases not matched to a gene; V was cut back by 1 base and J by 4 bases. CDR3 loop: CASSLLQGAYEQYF. The CDR3 region has the DNA TGTGCCAGCAGTTTATTGCAGGGGGCATACGAGCAGTACTTC.

The gene calls are TRBV9 and TRBJ2-1; 8 nucleotides agree with TRBD2. CDR1 SGDLS and CDR2 YYNGEE come from the germline V gene. V shed 1 base, J shed 4 bases, and the junction held 4 bases outside the gene matches. The CDR3 covers 15 residues. The CDR3 reads CASSVTSGSYNEQFF. The CDR3, as DNA: TGTGCCAGCAGCGTAACTAGCGGTTCTTACAATGAGCAGTTCTTC.

The chain joins TRBV27 to TRBJ2-7; TRBD1 is a possible D gene (6 bases). The CDR3 runs 15 residues. CDR1 MNHEY and CDR2 SMNVEV come from the germline V gene (reference sequence). V was pared by 2 bases and J by 0 bases, with 11 bases between. The CDR3: CASSLGPGASYEQYF. CDR3 sequence (DNA): TGTGCCAGCAGTTTAGGTCCAGGGGCCTCCTACGAGCAGTACTTC.

The sample holds a few counts of this clone. The V call is TRBV5-1, the J call TRBJ2-3, with D possibly matching TRBD2 (7 bases). CDR1 SGHRS and CDR2 YFSETQ come from the germline V gene. V was trimmed by 6 bases and J by 3 bases, leaving 14 bases between them. The CDR3 sequence is 14 residues long. The CDR3 nucleotides are TGCGCCAGCAAAGTGAGGGGGGGGACAGATACGCAGTATTTT. As protein: CASKVRGGTDTQYF.

The chain uses TRBV19 and TRBJ1-4; TRBD1 is a possible D gene (6 bases). Per germline, CDR1 LNHDA and CDR2 SQIVND (reference sequence). V dropped 0 bases and J dropped 7 bases, with 27 bases sitting between them. The CDR3 runs to 20 residues. CDR3 nucleotides: TGTGCCAGTAGTATAGATATCTTTTACTTGGCGGGGGCACCAGGTGAAAAACTGTTTTTT. As protein: CASSIDIFYLAGAPGEKLFF.

This clone appeared a single time. The V call is TRBV2, the J call TRBJ2-1; tentatively, D is TRBD2 (5 bases). The germline V and J ends were trimmed by 2 bases and 4 bases, with 12 bases remaining between them. This CDR3 spans 15 amino acids. CDR1 is SNHLY and CDR2 is FYNNEI in the germline V gene. The CDR3 loop reads CASSESPSGYNEQFF. The CDR3 DNA reads TGTGCCAGCAGTGAAAGCCCCTCGGGGTACAATGAGCAGTTCTTC.

The V gene is TRBV3-1 (or the pseudogene TRBV3-2), the J gene TRBJ2-1; 7 bases map to TRBD1. After removal of 4 bases from V and 9 bases from J, the junction contained 12 bases not matched to a gene. Germline V CDR1 and CDR2: LGHDT, YNNKEL (reference sequence). The CDR3 is 15 residues long. The DNA for the CDR3 is TGTGCCAGCAGCCCCGGACAGAAGACAGGGTTTGAGCAGTTCTTC. Protein product: CASSPGQKTGFEQFF.

This sequence joins TRBV5-1 and TRBJ1-1; D may be TRBD1 (6 bases). Germline V gives CDR1 SGHRS, CDR2 YFSETQ. Trimming pared 0 bases from V and 0 bases from J, leaving 9 bases between. This CDR3 contains 15 residues. CDR3 loop: CASSLAGGLNTEAFF. The CDR3 nucleotides read TGCGCCAGCAGCTTGGCCGGGGGGCTGAACACTGAAGCTTTCTTT.

The chain couples TRBV6-5 to TRBJ2-2; 7 nucleotides agree with TRBD1. From germline, CDR1 is MNHEY and CDR2 SVGAGI. CDR3 length equals 16 residues. V gave up 2 bases and J gave up 6 bases; unmatched junction bases: 9. CDR3 coding DNA: TGTGCCAGCAGTTACCCCGGCAGGGGGTACCCCGGGGAGCTGTTTTTT. It yields the protein CASSYPGRGYPGELFF.

This chain uses TRBV7-9 with TRBJ2-7; D may be TRBD1 (6 bases). This CDR3 contains 14 residues. Trimming took off 0 bases at V and 5 bases at J, with 11 bases between the two ends. The V gene's germline CDR1 is SEHNR and CDR2 FQNEAQ (reference sequence). CDR3 sequence: CASSLAGGGNEQYF. The CDR3 region has the DNA TGTGCCAGCAGCTTAGCAGGGGGTGGCAACGAGCAGTACTTC.

In this sample, this clone turned up many times. This chain uses TRBV7-2 with TRBJ1-6, with unresolved D. V gave up 2 bases and J gave up 10 bases, with 12 bases separating them. CDR1 is SGHTA, CDR2 FQGNSA, per germline. The CDR3 spans 14 residues. In nucleotides, the CDR3 is TGTGCCAGCAGCTTATTTACGGGTCCATCACCCCTCCACTTT. This sequence encodes CASSLFTGPSPLHF.

The rearrangement joins TRBV6-5 to TRBJ1-2; no clear D. The length of the CDR3 is 10 residues. Per germline, CDR1 MNHEY and CDR2 SVGAGI. Trimming took off 10 bases at V and 7 bases at J, with 10 bases between the two ends. CDR3 sequence (DNA): TGTGCCAATACGGTAAGTGGCTACACCTTC. This translates into CANTVSGYTF.

The chain links TRBV5-1 to TRBJ1-1, with D possibly being TRBD1 (6 bases). This CDR3 spans 15 amino acids. V shed 2 bases and J shed 0 bases, with 11 bases lying between them. Germline V gene lookup returns CDR1 SGHRS and CDR2 YFSETQ. Written as DNA, the CDR3 is TGCGCCAGCAGCTTCTCCCAGGGGTTGAACACTGAAGCTTTCTTT. It specifies CASSFSQGLNTEAFF.

This clone has a count of ten or more. The CDR3 DNA reads as TGTGCCAGCAGTTTAAGAGGCCCCGTGGACGAGCAGTACTTC. Amino acid sequence: CASSLRGPVDEQYF. This chain uses TRBV27 with TRBJ2-7, with no clear D. Trimming cost V 2 bases and J 5 bases, with 13 bases left between them. The CDR3 is 14 residues long. CDR1 is MNHEY, CDR2 SMNVEV, per germline (reference sequence).

The V call is TRBV27, the J call TRBJ1-1; perhaps TRBD1 as D (5 bases). CDR1 is MNHEY, CDR2 SMNVEV, per germline (reference sequence). This CDR3 is 13 amino acids long. Between the trimmed V and J ends, which lost 3 bases and 1 base, there was a span of 6 bases. CDR3 bases: TGTGCCAGCAGTTTCAGGGCGAACACTGAAGCTTTCTTT. Its protein is CASSFRANTEAFF.

The CDR3: CASSLAIGTAIMTDTQYF. In DNA, the CDR3 is TGCGCCAGCAGCTTGGCGATAGGGACTGCGATAATGACAGATACGCAGTATTTT. The rearrangement links TRBV5-1 to TRBJ2-3; D is perhaps TRBD2 (6 bases). V lost 0 bases and J lost 3, with 20 bases in between. Germline V gene data show CDR1 as SGHRS and CDR2 as YFSETQ. This CDR3 comprises 18 residues.

This clone appeared a single time. The V gene is TRBV13, the J gene TRBJ1-2, with 8 bases lining up with TRBD1. The CDR3 length is 15 residues. CDR1 and CDR2 from the germline V gene are PRHDT and FYEKMQ (reference sequence). The junction had 6 bases not matched to a gene; V was cut back by 5 bases and J by 1 base. The CDR3 DNA sequence: TGTGCCAGCAGCCCCGAGGACAGGGTTAACTATGGCTACACCTTC. This sequence encodes CASSPEDRVNYGYTF.